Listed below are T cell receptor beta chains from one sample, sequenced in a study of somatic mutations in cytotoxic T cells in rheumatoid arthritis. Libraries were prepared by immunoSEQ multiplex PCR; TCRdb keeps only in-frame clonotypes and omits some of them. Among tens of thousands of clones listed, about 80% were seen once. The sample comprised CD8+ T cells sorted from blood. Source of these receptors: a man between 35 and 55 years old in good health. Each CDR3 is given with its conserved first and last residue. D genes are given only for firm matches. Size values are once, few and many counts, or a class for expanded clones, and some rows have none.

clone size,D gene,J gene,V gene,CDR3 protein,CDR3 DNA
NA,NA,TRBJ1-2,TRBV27,CASSLSASLVYGYTF,TGTGCCAGCAGTTTATCGGCAAGCCTCGTCTATGGCTACACCTTC
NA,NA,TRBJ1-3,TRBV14,CASSQRGAGNTIYF,TGTGCCAGCAGCCAACGTGGGGCTGGAAACACCATATATTTT
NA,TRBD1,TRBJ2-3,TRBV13,CASSARTGSKDTQYF,TGTGCCAGCAGCGCGAGGACAGGGTCCAAAGATACGCAGTATTTT
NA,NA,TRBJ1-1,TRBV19,CASSLSAGTEAFF,TGTGCCAGTAGCCTTTCCGCCGGGACAGAAGCTTTCTTT
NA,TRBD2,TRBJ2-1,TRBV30,CAWSLSSSGSMDEQFF,TGTGCCTGGAGTCTCTCCTCTAGCGGGAGTATGGATGAGCAGTTCTTC
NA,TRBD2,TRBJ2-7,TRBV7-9,CASSTEGTSGMYEQYF,TGTGCCAGCAGCACAGAGGGGACTAGCGGGATGTACGAGCAGTACTTC
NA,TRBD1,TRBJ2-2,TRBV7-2,CASSSPRGQGNTGELFF,TGTGCCAGCAGCTCCCCAAGAGGACAGGGGAACACCGGGGAGCTGTTTTTT
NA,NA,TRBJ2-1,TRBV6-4,CASSDSSGAYNEQFF,TGTGCCAGCAGTGACTCTAGCGGAGCCTACAATGAGCAGTTCTTC
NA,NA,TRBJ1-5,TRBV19,CASSLQVTDQPQHF,TGTGCCAGTAGTTTACAGGTAACCGATCAGCCCCAGCATTTT
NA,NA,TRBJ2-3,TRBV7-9,CASSFGGTDTQYF,TGTGCCAGCAGCTTTGGAGGCACAGATACGCAGTATTTT
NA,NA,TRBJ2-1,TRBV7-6,CASSYREDSYNEQFF,TGTGCCAGCAGTTACAGGGAGGACTCCTACAATGAGCAGTTCTTC
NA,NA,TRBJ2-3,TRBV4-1,CASSQTSTDTQYF,TGCGCCAGCAGCCAAACCAGCACAGATACGCAGTATTTT
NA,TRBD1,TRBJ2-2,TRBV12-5,CASGFLREGTGDTGELFF,TGTGCTAGTGGTTTCCTCAGAGAGGGGACAGGGGACACCGGGGAGCTGTTTTTT
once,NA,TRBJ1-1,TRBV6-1,CASSGGPGFDTEAFF,TGTGCCAGCAGTGGCGGGCCGGGATTCGACACTGAAGCTTTCTTT
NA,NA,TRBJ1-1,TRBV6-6,CASSSTENTEAFF,TGTGCCAGCAGTTCAACAGAGAACACTGAAGCTTTCTTT
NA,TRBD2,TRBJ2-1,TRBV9,CASSPGTSANNEQFF,TGTGCCAGCAGCCCTGGGACTAGCGCAAACAATGAGCAGTTCTTC
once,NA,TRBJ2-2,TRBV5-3,CARSQSGAGTGELFF,TGTGCCAGAAGCCAATCGGGGGCCGGCACCGGGGAGCTGTTTTTT
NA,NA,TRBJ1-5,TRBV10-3,CAISEESEPQHF,TGTGCCATCAGTGAAGAGAGTGAGCCCCAGCATTTT
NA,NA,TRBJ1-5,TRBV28,CASSLPADSNQPQHF,TGTGCCAGCAGTTTACCCGCGGACAGTAATCAGCCCCAGCATTTT
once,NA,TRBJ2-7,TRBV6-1,CASSESVSYEQYF,TGTGCCAGCAGTGAATCAGTCTCCTACGAGCAGTACTTC
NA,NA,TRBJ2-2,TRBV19,CASSPGGAGELFF,TGTGCCAGTAGTCCAGGGGGGGCCGGGGAGCTGTTTTTT
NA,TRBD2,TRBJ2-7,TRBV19,CASQSGSSYEQYF,TGTGCCAGTCAAAGCGGGAGCTCCTACGAGCAGTACTTC